This T cell receptor (beta chain) was documented in a study of T cells in Graves' hyperthyroidism and ophthalmopathy. Background on the study: Prior to any treatment, at the point of initial diagnosis, peripheral blood was collected. Notes on the study in general: The blood repertoire included most of the expanded thyroid clonotypes above 0.001.

Trimming shortened V by 4 bases and J by 5 bases, and 11 bases separated the two germline ends. CDR1 is ENHRY, CDR2 SYGVKD, per germline. The CDR3 extends over 14 amino acids. Amplified TCR beta CDR3 regions came from RNA transcripts. HTBI primers drove first-round RT-PCR of the TCR CDR3. MiXCR, applied by TCRdb to the multiplex PCR reads, yields one record per CDR3 protein. The profile shows a few hundred thousand distinct CDR3 sequences, about 15% of them singletons. This clonotype was picked up many times. Its antigen is not known. The sequencing sample was made of blood. The V and J genes are TRBV10-3 and TRBJ1-4; the D gene is possibly TRBD1 (5 bases). The sequence was collected from a woman in her twenties or thirties with Graves' ophthalmopathy. The CDR3 DNA follows: TGTGCCATCAGTGTCTCAGGGCCGAATGAAAAACTGTTTTTT. It codes for CAISVSGPNEKLFF.